The 30 T cell receptor beta chains reported below all come from one sample, sequenced in a study of blood T cell repertoires in COVID-19. Sequenced by immunoSEQ multiplex PCR; TCRdb stores in-frame clones only, minus some. The sample contains roughly 97,000 clones, about 90% of which appear only once. Specimen: peripheral blood. These receptor sequences come from a human donor in a cohort sampled during active COVID-19.

V and J are TRBV19 and TRBJ2-3; 8 positions match TRBD2. Per the germline V gene, CDR1 is LNHDA and CDR2 is SQIVND (reference sequence). J was trimmed by 1 base and V by 6 bases; bases with no gene match: 15. The CDR3 consists of 18 residues. The CDR3 sequence is CASSPWSLAGGRTDTQYF. CDR3 coding DNA: TGTGCCAGTAGCCCCTGGTCCTTGGCGGGAGGCCGCACAGATACGCAGTATTTT.

Only a few counts were recorded for this clone. The rearrangement links TRBV7-9 to TRBJ1-3; D is ambiguous. Germline V CDR1 and CDR2: SEHNR, FQNEAQ (reference sequence). V dropped 1 base and J dropped 0 bases, with 19 bases sitting between them. The CDR3 is 19 amino acids. CDR3 coding DNA: TGTGCCAGCAGCTTAGGTGTCTTAGAAGACCCGGGCTCTGGAAACACCATATATTTT. Amino acid sequence: CASSLGVLEDPGSGNTIYF. Using reference TRBV7-9 and TRBJ1-3 for the parts outside the CDR3, the full variable domain is DTGVSQNPRHKITKRGQNVTFRCDPISEHNRLYWYRQTLGQGPEFLTYFQNEAQLEKSRLLSDRFSAERPKGSFSTLEIQRTEQGDSAMYLCASSLGVLEDPGSGNTIYFGEGSWLTVV.

The V and J genes are TRBV6-5 and TRBJ1-2, with 7 bases fitting TRBD1. V lost 8 bases to trimming and J lost 5 bases; unmatched junction nucleotides: 8. Germline V gives CDR1 MNHEY, CDR2 SVGAGI. CDR3 size: 13 residues. CDR3 region: CASGRDRTYGYTF. The CDR3 coding sequence is TGTGCCAGCGGTAGGGACAGAACTTATGGCTACACCTTC.

The rearrangement joins TRBV5-4 to TRBJ2-1; 15 nucleotides align to TRBD2. Germline CDR1 SGHNT, CDR2 YYREEE (reference sequence). V lost 4 bases, J lost 9 bases, and 14 bases stayed unmatched. The CDR3 is 18 amino acids. The CDR3 reads CASSPGLAGGVITSEQFF. The CDR3 region has the DNA TGTGCCAGCAGCCCGGGACTAGCGGGAGGCGTAATAACAAGTGAGCAGTTCTTC.

The genes are TRBV19 and TRBJ1-1; 7 nucleotides line up with TRBD1. V lost 5 bases, J lost 6 bases, and 6 bases stayed unmatched. CDR1 LNHDA and CDR2 SQIVND come from the germline V gene (reference sequence). CDR3 size: 13 residues. As DNA, the CDR3 is TGTGCCAGTAGTGGACAGGCTGCCCCTGAAGCTTTCTTT. Translation: CASSGQAAPEAFF.

The chain couples TRBV11-3 to TRBJ2-2; TRBD2 matches at 7 bases. CDR3 length: 17 amino acids. CDR1 SGHNT and CDR2 YENEEA come from the germline V gene. The V and J ends lost 5 bases and 6 bases, in that order; junction bases with no gene match: 15. CDR3 in DNA: TGTGCCAGCAGCCGACAGCCGGGAGGCAATTCACCCGGGGAGCTGTTTTTT. Amino acid sequence: CASSRQPGGNSPGELFF. The variable domain in full, with the rest retrieved from reference TRBV11-3 and TRBJ2-2, is EAGVVQSPRYKIIEKKQPVAFWCNPISGHNTLYWYLQNLGQGPELLIRYENEEAVDDSQLPKDRFSAERLKGVDSTLKIQPAELGDSAVYLCASSRQPGGNSPGELFFGEGSRLTVL.

This chain links TRBV28 with TRBJ2-5; the D gene is possibly TRBD2 (6 bases). V was trimmed by 5 bases and J by 3 bases, leaving 13 bases between them. In germline, CDR1 is MDHEN, CDR2 SYDVKM. The CDR3 spans 14 residues. The DNA for the CDR3 is TGTGCCAGCAGTCCGTCAGGAGGGGAAGAGACCCAGTACTTC. Translating gives CASSPSGGEETQYF.

The rearrangement uses TRBV7-9 and TRBJ2-5; 8 nucleotides line up with TRBD2. This CDR3 is built from 16 residues. Germline V lookup: CDR1 SEHNR, CDR2 FQNEAQ (reference sequence). Unmatched junction bases numbered 12, after V lost 7 bases and J lost 2 bases. For the CDR3, the DNA is TGTGCCAGCAATCTGGGACGGGGGGGATTACAAGAGACCCAGTACTTC. Amino acids: CASNLGRGGLQETQYF.

This chain joins TRBV5-6 and TRBJ1-3, with unresolved D. Germline loops: CDR1 SGHDT, CDR2 YYEEEE. This CDR3 has 13 residues. Trimming took 3 bases from V and 4 from J, leaving 8 bases between them. CDR3 nucleotide sequence: TGTGCCAGCAGCTCCAGAGGAGGAAACACCATATATTTT. This translates into CASSSRGGNTIYF. Variable domain in full (rest from reference TRBV5-6 and TRBJ1-3): DAGVTQSPTHLIKTRGQQVTLRCSPKSGHDTVSWYQQALGQGPQFIFQYYEEEERQRGNFPDRFSGHQFPNYSSELNVNALLLGDSALYLCASSSRGGNTIYFGEGSWLTVV.

This chain connects TRBV5-3 to TRBJ2-3, with TRBD2 identical over 12 bases. TRBV5-3 is treated as an ORF (open reading frame) with a function not yet certain. CDR3 length equals 15 residues. The V and J ends lost 8 bases and 5 bases, in that order; junction bases with no gene match: 9. The CDR3: CARLAGGGYIDTQYF. The DNA of the CDR3 is TGTGCCAGGCTAGCGGGAGGGGGGTATATAGATACGCAGTATTTT.

The V and J genes are TRBV19 and TRBJ2-2; no definite D call. Trimming stripped 2 bases from V and 0 bases from J, with 7 bases between. Germline CDR1 and CDR2: LNHDA and SQIVND (reference sequence). The CDR3 totals 15 residues. The CDR3 sequence is CASSISQTNTGELFF. CDR3 DNA sequence: TGTGCCAGTAGTATATCACAGACGAACACCGGGGAGCTGTTTTTT.

This sequence joins TRBV4-3 and TRBJ2-4, with 9 bases lining up with TRBD1. This CDR3 has 15 residues. V lost 0 bases to trimming and J lost 9 bases; unmatched junction nucleotides: 6. The germline gives CDR1 LGHNA, CDR2 YSLEER. The CDR3, as DNA: TGCGCCAGCAGCCAAGACACACAGGGGGCGAGCATTCAGTACTTC. Its translation is CASSQDTQGASIQYF.

V gene TRBV5-4 combines with J gene TRBJ2-3; the D gene is possibly TRBD1 (5 bases). Germline CDR1 reads SGHNT; CDR2 reads YYREEE (reference sequence). Trimming left V 4 bases short and J 2 bases short, with 8 bases between. This CDR3 contains 13 residues. CDR3 coding DNA: TGTGCCAGCAGCGACAGTTACACAGATACGCAGTATTTT. This gives the protein CASSDSYTDTQYF.

This chain links TRBV4-2 with TRBJ2-2; TRBD2 matches 16 bases. Germline V gene data show CDR1 as LGHNA and CDR2 as YNFKEQ. This CDR3 is 23 amino acids long. After removal of 2 bases from V and 3 bases from J, the junction contained 18 bases not matched to a gene. The DNA for the CDR3 is TGTGCCAGCAGCCAACTCTACCAGGGACTAGCGGGAGGGCCCTGGCGGGACACCGGGGAGCTGTTTTTT. Amino acid sequence: CASSQLYQGLAGGPWRDTGELFF.

This sequence joins TRBV11-3 and TRBJ2-3, with 8 bases matching TRBD2. With 5 bases clipped from V and 5 bases from J, the junction kept 6 bases outside the gene matches. The germline gives CDR1 SGHNT, CDR2 YENEEA. This CDR3 comprises 14 residues. The CDR3 sequence: CASSRAGVGDTQYF. In nucleotides, the CDR3 is TGTGCCAGCAGCCGAGCGGGAGTGGGAGATACGCAGTATTTT. Full variable domain (missing parts from reference TRBV11-3 and TRBJ2-3): EAGVVQSPRYKIIEKKQPVAFWCNPISGHNTLYWYLQNLGQGPELLIRYENEEAVDDSQLPKDRFSAERLKGVDSTLKIQPAELGDSAVYLCASSRAGVGDTQYFGPGTRLTVL.

The chain carries TRBV3-1 (or the pseudogene TRBV3-2) and TRBJ1-4; D uncertain. The CDR3 spans 16 residues. CDR1 is LGHDT, CDR2 YNNKEL, per germline (reference sequence). Trimming shortened V by 3 bases and J by 5 bases, and 16 bases separated the two germline ends. The CDR3 region is CASSHVYPQKNEKLFF. DNA for the CDR3: TGTGCCAGCAGCCACGTGTACCCCCAGAAGAATGAAAAACTGTTTTTT.

The rearrangement joins TRBV28 to TRBJ2-3, with 10 positions matching TRBD2. The CDR3 has 17 amino acids. Germline V gene sequence: CDR1 MDHEN, CDR2 SYDVKM. The trim removed 4 bases at V and 6 bases at J, leaving 13 bases unmatched. CDR3 residues: CASSSLGVAGGLDTQYF. DNA for the CDR3: TGTGCCAGCAGTTCCCTGGGGGTAGCGGGAGGTTTGGATACGCAGTATTTT.

J is TRBJ1-3 and V is TRBV7-8; D is undetermined. CDR1 and CDR2 (germline): SGHVS, FQNEAQ. V was shortened by 2 bases and J by 1 base, with 6 bases between the two germline ends. The CDR3 has 14 amino acids. CDR3 DNA: TGTGCCAGCAGCTTACCGGGGTCTGGAAACACCATATATTTT. It translates to CASSLPGSGNTIYF.

This chain connects TRBV2 to TRBJ1-2; 11 bases line up with TRBD1. The J segment lost 6 bases and the V segment lost 7 bases, leaving 16 bases of the junction unmatched. Germline V gene sequence: CDR1 SNHLY, CDR2 FYNNEI. The CDR3 is made up of 17 amino acids. CDR3: CASTEGQGVFGRHGYTF. The CDR3 DNA is TGTGCCAGCACGGAGGGACAGGGGGTATTTGGACGTCATGGCTACACCTTC.

This chain joins TRBV6-5 and TRBJ1-1, with D possibly being TRBD1 (5 bases). V was pared by 7 bases and J by 9 bases, with 21 bases between. This CDR3 is built from 14 residues. Germline CDR1 is MNHEY and CDR2 is SVGAGI. CDR3 bases: TGTGCCAGCACCCCAACCGGGGGGGGTTGGCAAGCTTTCTTT. Protein sequence: CASTPTGGGWQAFF.

This clone appeared a few times. This chain connects TRBV7-4 to TRBJ1-5; the match to TRBD1 covers 7 bases. The germline gives CDR1 SGHVT, CDR2 SQSDAQ. J lost 6 bases, V lost 4 bases, and 9 bases had no gene match. The CDR3 spans 15 residues. CDR3 DNA sequence: TGTGCCAGCAGCTACGGGACAGTAAGGGGTCAGCCCCAGCATTTT. Encoded protein: CASSYGTVRGQPQHF.

This rearrangement joins TRBV24-1 to TRBJ2-3; maybe TRBD2 (6 bases). With 6 bases removed from V and 2 bases from J, the gap between germline ends came to 11 bases. Germline assignment: CDR1 KGHDR and CDR2 SFDVKD. The CDR3 is 14 residues long. Written as DNA, the CDR3 is TGTGCCACCAGTCGTCCGGGGGACACAGATACGCAGTATTTT. Protein: CATSRPGDTDTQYF.

This clone has a handful of counts. This chain joins TRBV10-1 and TRBJ2-7, with 7 bases lining up with TRBD2. The germline gives CDR1 WNHNN, CDR2 SYGVQD (reference sequence). V lost 3 bases and J lost 3; bases outside the gene matches: 5. The CDR3 has 14 amino acids. The CDR3 region has the DNA TGCGCCAGCAGTGAAGGGCTAGCGGTCTACGAGCAGTACTTC. It specifies CASSEGLAVYEQYF.

This chain links TRBV9 with TRBJ2-7; 8 bases map to TRBD1. Germline-derived CDR1 and CDR2 are SGDLS and YYNGEE. V lost 3 bases and J lost 6; bases outside the gene matches: 14. The CDR3 runs 16 residues. The CDR3 DNA reads TGTGCCAGCAGCGCCCGGGGCCGGCAGGGGGCGGGCGAGCAGTACTTC. It is translated as CASSARGRQGAGEQYF.

The chain has TRBV5-4 and TRBJ1-2; TRBD1 aligns across 7 bases. With V trimmed by 7 bases and J by 6 bases, 12 bases remained unmatched. Germline V gene lookup returns CDR1 SGHNT and CDR2 YYREEE (reference sequence). The CDR3 runs to 14 residues. The CDR3 DNA is TGTGCCAGCCTGCAACCCGGGACAGTGAATGGCTACACCTTC. Protein sequence: CASLQPGTVNGYTF.

The chain recombines TRBV9 with TRBJ2-7; 9 bases are a match to TRBD2. V lost 0 bases, J lost 3 bases, and 4 bases stayed unmatched. The germline CDR1 and CDR2 sequences are SGDLS and YYNGEE. This CDR3 is 15 amino acids long. The CDR3, as DNA: TGTGCCAGCAGCGTAGGTTTAGCGGGAGACTACGAGCAGTACTTC. Translated, it gives CASSVGLAGDYEQYF.

This clone has only one observation. This chain joins TRBV9 and TRBJ2-5; D call uncertain. The V end lost 1 base, the J end lost 5 bases, and 18 bases lay between the germline ends. The length of the CDR3 is 16 residues. Germline-derived CDR1 and CDR2 are SGDLS and YYNGEE. The CDR3 spells CASSVSPGTGGETQYF. The CDR3 region has the DNA TGTGCCAGCAGCGTATCCCCTGGCACGGGTGGGGAGACCCAGTACTTC.

This clone was picked up one time. In DNA, the CDR3 is TGCAGCGTGAAACTGACAGGAGTGAACACTGAAGCTTTCTTT. It is translated as CSVKLTGVNTEAFF. This chain uses TRBV29-1 with TRBJ1-1; D perhaps matches TRBD1 (6 bases). Germline CDR1 and CDR2: SQVTM and ANQGSEA. Trimming took off 6 bases at V and 0 bases at J, with 14 bases between the two ends. The CDR3 spans 14 residues.

The V and J genes are TRBV5-8 and TRBJ2-7, with 12 positions matching TRBD1. The CDR3 contains 15 residues. With V trimmed by 2 bases and J by 5 bases, 5 bases remained unmatched. Looked up from germline, CDR1 is SGHTS and CDR2 is YDEGEE. The CDR3 loop is CASSFGTGGVDEQYF. CDR3 bases: TGTGCCAGCAGCTTTGGGACAGGGGGCGTCGACGAGCAGTACTTC.

This clone was counted a single time. The chain employs TRBV19 and TRBJ2-7; 11 bases fit TRBD2. Per the germline V gene, CDR1 is LNHDA and CDR2 is SQIVND (reference sequence). The ends lost 4 bases at V and 6 bases at J; junction bases unmatched: 8. The CDR3 totals 15 residues. For the CDR3, the DNA is TGTGCCAGTAGTACCGTAGCGGGAGGGCCGTCCGAGCAGTACTTC. This gives the protein CASSTVAGGPSEQYF.